This T cell receptor (beta chain) was profiled in a study of OX40 agonist ivuxolimab in advanced cancers. Here immunoSEQ multiplex PCR was the method, and the copy in TCRdb shows in-frame clones only, minus some. The profile covers some 48,000 clones, with around 90% appearing a single time and approximately 6.8% taken by the ten largest. Germline lookup yields CDR1 SGHNT and CDR2 YENEEA. The V and J ends lost 1 base and 2 bases respectively, with 9 bases between them. The length of the CDR3 is 15 residues. With respect to this clone: Antigen specificity is unknown.

Study-wide results and caveats: Patients who responded partially at 0.1-3.0 mg/kg showed clonal expansion ranking among the lowest.

This receptor was obtained from an adult with an advanced solid tumor such as melanoma, head and neck, liver or kidney cancer. Specimen: CD4+ or CD8+ T cells sorted from blood, collected in a trial of the OX40 agonist ivuxolimab. The chain employs TRBV11-3 and TRBJ2-1, with unresolved D. The CDR3 coding sequence is TGTGCCAGCAGCTTAGGGGAAATTGCCTACAATGAGCAGTTCTTC. Protein: CASSLGEIAYNEQFF.